This entry describes one TCR beta chain. What it binds is unknown. The time point denotes: week 47, end of study. In every dose of vaccine, 300 ug of mutant IDH1 20-mer peptide was given alongside topical imiquimod. Scheduled for weeks 1, 3, 5, 7, 11, 15, 19 and 23, eight vaccinations were given to patients. The record originates from a study of a mutant IDH1 vaccine in newly diagnosed glioma. Study observations and caveats: Seemingly, top peripheral T cell clonotype changes bore no relation to pseudoprogression.

V lost 7 bases to trimming and J lost 4 bases, with 15 bases between them. This CDR3 spans 14 amino acids. Germline CDR1 LNHDA, CDR2 SQIVND (reference sequence). Sequenced by immunoSEQ multiplex PCR; TCRdb stores in-frame clones only, minus some. The sample shows 50,000 to 55,000 clones, about 65% of them seen only once. Here the sequenced sample was peripheral blood mononuclear cells (PBMCs), taken from a glioma patient whose treatment included an IDH1 peptide vaccine. This sequence joins TRBV19 and TRBJ2-3, with D uncertain. The clonotype was recovered from a man between 40 and 49 years old with glioma. Some clones in this sample may be carry-over from other donors' samples. Here the CDR3 DNA reads TGTGCCAGTATTTCAGAGTTTGGGGCAGATACGCAGTATTTT. This translates into CASISEFGADTQYF.